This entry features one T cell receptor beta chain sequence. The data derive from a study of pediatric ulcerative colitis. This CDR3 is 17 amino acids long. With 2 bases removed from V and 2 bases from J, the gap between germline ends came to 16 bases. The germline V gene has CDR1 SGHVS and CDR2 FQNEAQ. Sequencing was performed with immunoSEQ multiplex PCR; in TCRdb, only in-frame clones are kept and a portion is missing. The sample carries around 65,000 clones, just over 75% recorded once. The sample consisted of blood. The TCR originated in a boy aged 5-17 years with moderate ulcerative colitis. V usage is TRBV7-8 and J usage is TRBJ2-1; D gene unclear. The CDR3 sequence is CASSLSGTPVPYNEQFF. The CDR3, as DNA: TGTGCCAGCAGCTTATCTGGCACCCCCGTGCCCTACAATGAGCAGTTCTTC. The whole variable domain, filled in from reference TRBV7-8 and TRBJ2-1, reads GAGVSQSPRYKVAKRGQDVALRCDPISGHVSLFWYQQALGQGPEFLTYFQNEAQLDKSGLPSDRFFAERPEGSVSTLKIQRTQQEDSAVYLCASSLSGTPVPYNEQFFGPGTRLTVL.